The TCR beta chain under discussion was sequenced for a study of T-cell memory formation after mild COVID-19. Findings and limits, study-wide: CD8+ contracting clones occupied EMRA, while CD4+ ones occupied mainly CM and EM. Clones contracting across day 15 to 85 had a balanced CD4/CD8 profile; later expanding clones leaned CD4+.

This clonotype was seen more than once but under ten times. Its target is not known. TCRdb re-called the 5' RACE reads with MiXCR, one entry per CDR3 protein. The sample lists about 350,000 distinct CDR3 sequences, around 15% seen once, with around a fifth in the top ten. Germline loops: CDR1 MDHEN, CDR2 SYDVKM. The V end lost 8 bases, the J end lost 7 bases, and 11 bases lay between the germline ends. The CDR3 loop spans 11 amino acids. Sequencing was performed on PBMCs or a T cell subset sorted from them (not recorded which). The clonotype comes from a man aged 18 to 30 who had mild COVID-19 (a few samples of this study predate the infection). Cell type and time point are not known. The chain couples TRBV28 to TRBJ2-5; the D gene could be TRBD1 or TRBD2 (5 bases each). CDR3 residues: CASGYGGTQYF. CDR3 sequence (DNA): TGTGCCAGCGGATATGGGGGGACCCAGTACTTC.